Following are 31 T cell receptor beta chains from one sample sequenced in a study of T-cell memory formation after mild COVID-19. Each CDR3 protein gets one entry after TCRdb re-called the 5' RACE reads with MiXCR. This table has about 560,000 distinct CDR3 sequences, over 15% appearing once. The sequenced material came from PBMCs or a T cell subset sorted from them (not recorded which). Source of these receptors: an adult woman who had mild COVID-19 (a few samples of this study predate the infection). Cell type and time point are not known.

CDR3 bases: TGCGCCAGCAGCTCCCACTACACCCCCTCCTACAATGAGCAGTTCTTC. This encodes CASSSHYTPSYNEQFF. The chain links TRBV5-1 to TRBJ2-1; D call uncertain. V lost 3 bases and J lost 0, with 13 bases in between. CDR3 length equals 16 residues. The V gene's germline CDR1 is SGHRS and CDR2 YFSETQ. The whole variable domain, filled in from reference TRBV5-1 and TRBJ2-1, reads KAGVTQTPRYLIKTRGQQVTLSCSPISGHRSVSWYQQTPGQGLQFLFEYFSETQRNKGNFPGRFSGRQFSNSRSEMNVSTLELGDSALYLCASSSHYTPSYNEQFFGPGTRLTVL.

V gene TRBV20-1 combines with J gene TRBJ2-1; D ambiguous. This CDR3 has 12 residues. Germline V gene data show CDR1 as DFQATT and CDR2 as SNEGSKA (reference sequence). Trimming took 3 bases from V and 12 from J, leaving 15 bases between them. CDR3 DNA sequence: TGCAGTGCTAGCCGTGGACCGCTTGGGCAGTTCTTC. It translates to CSASRGPLGQFF.

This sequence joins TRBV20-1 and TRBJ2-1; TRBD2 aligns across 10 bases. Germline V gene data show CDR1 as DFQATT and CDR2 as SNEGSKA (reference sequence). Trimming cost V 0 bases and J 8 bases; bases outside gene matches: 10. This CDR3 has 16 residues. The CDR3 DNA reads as TGCAGTGCTAGAGATTGGCTGAGCGGGGGGGTGGATGAGCAGTTCTTC. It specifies CSARDWLSGGVDEQFF.

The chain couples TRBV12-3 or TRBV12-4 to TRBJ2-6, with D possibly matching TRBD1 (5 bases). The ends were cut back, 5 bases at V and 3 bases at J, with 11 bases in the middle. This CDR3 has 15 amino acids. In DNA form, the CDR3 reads TGTGCCAGCAGTCCTAAGGGGATTGGGGCCAACGTCCTGACTTTC. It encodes CASSPKGIGANVLTF.

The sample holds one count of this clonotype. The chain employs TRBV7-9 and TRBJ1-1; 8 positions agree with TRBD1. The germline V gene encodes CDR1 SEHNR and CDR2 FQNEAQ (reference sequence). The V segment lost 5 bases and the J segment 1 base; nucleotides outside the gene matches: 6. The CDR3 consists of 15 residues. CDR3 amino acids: CASSPQGQANTEAFF. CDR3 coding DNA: TGTGCCAGCAGCCCACAGGGACAGGCGAACACTGAAGCTTTCTTT. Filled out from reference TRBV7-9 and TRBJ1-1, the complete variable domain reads DTGVSQNPRHKITKRGQNVTFRCDPISEHNRLYWYRQTLGQGPEFLTYFQNEAQLEKSRLLSDRFSAERPKGSFSTLEIQRTEQGDSAMYLCASSPQGQANTEAFFGQGTRLTVV.

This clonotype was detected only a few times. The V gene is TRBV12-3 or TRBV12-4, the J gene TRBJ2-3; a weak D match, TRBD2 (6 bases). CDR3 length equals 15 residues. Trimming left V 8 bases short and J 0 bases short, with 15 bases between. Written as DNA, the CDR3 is TGTGCCAGCGGGGGAATAGCGGTTAGCACAGATACGCAGTATTTT. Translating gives CASGGIAVSTDTQYF.

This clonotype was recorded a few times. CDR3 amino acids: CSVWGTSGRNEQFF. CDR3 coding DNA: TGCAGCGTTTGGGGGACTAGCGGCAGGAATGAGCAGTTCTTC. The chain recombines TRBV29-1 with TRBJ2-1; 11 bases fit TRBD2. The CDR3 consists of 14 residues. Looked up from germline, CDR1 is SQVTM and CDR2 is ANQGSEA. Losses at the gene ends were 5 bases for V and 7 bases for J; bases not matched to a gene: 7.

CDR3 amino acids: CASSHDRGMKETQYF. The CDR3 DNA follows: TGTGCCAGCAGCCACGACAGGGGAATGAAAGAGACCCAGTACTTC. The rearrangement uses TRBV7-9 and TRBJ2-5; 8 bases agree with TRBD1. After removal of 5 bases from V and 3 bases from J, the junction contained 8 bases not matched to a gene. CDR3 length: 15 residues. Germline V gene data show CDR1 as SEHNR and CDR2 as FQNEAQ (reference sequence).

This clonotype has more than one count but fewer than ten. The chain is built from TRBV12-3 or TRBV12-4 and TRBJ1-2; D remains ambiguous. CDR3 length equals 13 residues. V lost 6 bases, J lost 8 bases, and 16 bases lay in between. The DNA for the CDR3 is TGTGCCAGCAGGGAAACAGAGTTTCGGGGCTACACCTTC. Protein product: CASRETEFRGYTF.

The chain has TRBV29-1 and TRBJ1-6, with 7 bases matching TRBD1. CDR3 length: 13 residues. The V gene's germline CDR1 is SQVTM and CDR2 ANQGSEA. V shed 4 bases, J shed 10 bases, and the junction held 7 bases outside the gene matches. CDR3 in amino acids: CSVAGDSGSPLHF. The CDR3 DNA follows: TGCAGCGTTGCAGGGGACAGTGGATCACCCCTCCACTTT.

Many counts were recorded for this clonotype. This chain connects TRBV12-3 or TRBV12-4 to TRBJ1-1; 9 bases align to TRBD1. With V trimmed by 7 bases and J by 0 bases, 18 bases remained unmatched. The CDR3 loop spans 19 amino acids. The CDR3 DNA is TGTGCCAGCACCACCATTACAGGGGGCCTGAAGATTGTGAACACTGAAGCTTTCTTT. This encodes CASTTITGGLKIVNTEAFF.

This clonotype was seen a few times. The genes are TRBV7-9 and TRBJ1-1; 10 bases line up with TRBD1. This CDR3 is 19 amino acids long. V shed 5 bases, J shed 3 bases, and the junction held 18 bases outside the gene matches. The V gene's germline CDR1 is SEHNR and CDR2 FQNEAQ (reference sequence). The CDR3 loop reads CASSPPPGSGQGWDTEAFF. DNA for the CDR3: TGTGCCAGCAGCCCCCCCCCCGGGTCGGGACAGGGGTGGGACACTGAAGCTTTCTTT.

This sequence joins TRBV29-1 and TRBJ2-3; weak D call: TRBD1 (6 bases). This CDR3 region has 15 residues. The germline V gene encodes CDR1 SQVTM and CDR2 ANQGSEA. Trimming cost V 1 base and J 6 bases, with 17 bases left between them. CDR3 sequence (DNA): TGCAGCGTTGAAGGGGACACCCCGGACGGGGATACGCAGTATTTT. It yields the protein CSVEGDTPDGDTQYF.

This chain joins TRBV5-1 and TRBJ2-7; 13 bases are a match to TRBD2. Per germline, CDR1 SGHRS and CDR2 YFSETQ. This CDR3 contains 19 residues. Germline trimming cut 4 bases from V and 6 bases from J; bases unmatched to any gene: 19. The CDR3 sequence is CASSPMGLAGRSLHSEQYF. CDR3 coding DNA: TGCGCCAGCAGCCCGATGGGACTAGCGGGACGGTCTCTTCATTCCGAGCAGTACTTC.

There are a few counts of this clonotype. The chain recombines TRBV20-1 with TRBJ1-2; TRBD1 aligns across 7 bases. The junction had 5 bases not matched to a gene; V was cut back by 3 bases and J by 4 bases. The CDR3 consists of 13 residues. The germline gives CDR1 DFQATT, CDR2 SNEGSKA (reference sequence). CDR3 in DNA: TGCAGTGCTAGCAGGGACAGCTTCTATGGCTACACCTTC. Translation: CSASRDSFYGYTF.

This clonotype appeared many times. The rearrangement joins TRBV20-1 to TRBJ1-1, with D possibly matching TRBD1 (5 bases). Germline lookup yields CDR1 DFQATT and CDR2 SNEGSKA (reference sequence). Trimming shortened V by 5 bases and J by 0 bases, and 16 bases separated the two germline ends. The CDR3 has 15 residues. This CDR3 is CSALGQTWMNTEAFF. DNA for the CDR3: TGCAGTGCTCTGGGGCAGACGTGGATGAACACTGAAGCTTTCTTT.

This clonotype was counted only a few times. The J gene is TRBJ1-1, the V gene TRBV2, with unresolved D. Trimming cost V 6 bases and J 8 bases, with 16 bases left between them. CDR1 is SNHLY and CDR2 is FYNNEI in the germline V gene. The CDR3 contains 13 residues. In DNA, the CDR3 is TGTGCCAGCAGCCCAGACTCCAACAGAGAAGCTTTCTTT. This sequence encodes CASSPDSNREAFF.

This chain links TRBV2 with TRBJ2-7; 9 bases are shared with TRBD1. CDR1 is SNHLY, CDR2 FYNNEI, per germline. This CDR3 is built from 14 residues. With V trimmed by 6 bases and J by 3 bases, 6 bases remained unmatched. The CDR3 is CASSRQGGDYEQYF. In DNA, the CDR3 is TGTGCCAGCAGCCGACAGGGGGGAGACTACGAGCAGTACTTC.

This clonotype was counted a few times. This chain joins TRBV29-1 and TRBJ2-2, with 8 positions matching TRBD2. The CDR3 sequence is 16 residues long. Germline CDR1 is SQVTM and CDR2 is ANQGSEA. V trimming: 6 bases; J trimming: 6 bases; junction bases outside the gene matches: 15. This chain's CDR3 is CSVLGLDVRIPGELFF. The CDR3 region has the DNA TGCAGCGTCCTGGGACTAGATGTCCGCATTCCCGGGGAGCTGTTTTTT.

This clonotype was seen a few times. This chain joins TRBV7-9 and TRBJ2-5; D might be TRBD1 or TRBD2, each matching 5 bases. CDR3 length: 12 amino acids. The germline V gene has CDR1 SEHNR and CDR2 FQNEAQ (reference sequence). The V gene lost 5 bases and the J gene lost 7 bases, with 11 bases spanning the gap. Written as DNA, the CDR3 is TGTGCCAGCAGCGGGACGTGGGGGACCCAGTACTTC. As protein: CASSGTWGTQYF.

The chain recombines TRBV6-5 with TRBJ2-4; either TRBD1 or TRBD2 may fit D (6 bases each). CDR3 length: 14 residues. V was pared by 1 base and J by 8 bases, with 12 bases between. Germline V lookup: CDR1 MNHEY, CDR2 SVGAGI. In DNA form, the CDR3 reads TGTGCCAGCAGTTACTACAGGGAGGCTCACATTCAGTACTTC. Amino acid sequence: CASSYYREAHIQYF.

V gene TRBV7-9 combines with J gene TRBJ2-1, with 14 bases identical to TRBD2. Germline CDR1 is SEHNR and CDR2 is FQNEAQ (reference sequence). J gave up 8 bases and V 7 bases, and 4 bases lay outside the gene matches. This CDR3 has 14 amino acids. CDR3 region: CASTGTSGRDEQFF. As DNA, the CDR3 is TGTGCCAGCACCGGGACTAGCGGGAGAGATGAGCAGTTCTTC.

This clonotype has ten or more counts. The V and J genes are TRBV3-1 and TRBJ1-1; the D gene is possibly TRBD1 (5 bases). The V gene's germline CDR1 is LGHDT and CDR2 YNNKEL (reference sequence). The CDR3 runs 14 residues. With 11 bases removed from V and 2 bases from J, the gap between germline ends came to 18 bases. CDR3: CAAGAEAPNTEAFF. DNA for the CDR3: TGTGCCGCCGGGGCAGAGGCACCCAACACTGAAGCTTTCTTT. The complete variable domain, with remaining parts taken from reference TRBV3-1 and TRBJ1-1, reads DTAVSQTPKYLVTQMGNDKSIKCEQNLGHDTMYWYKQDSKKFLKIMFSYNNKELIINETVPNRFSPKSPDKAHLNLHINSLELGDSAVYFCAAGAEAPNTEAFFGQGTRLTVV.

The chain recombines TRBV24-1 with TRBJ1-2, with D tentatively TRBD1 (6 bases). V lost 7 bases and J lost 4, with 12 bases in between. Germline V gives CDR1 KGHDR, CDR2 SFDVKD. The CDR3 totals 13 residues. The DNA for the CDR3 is TGTGCCACCAGCACAGGGAGGACCTATGGCTACACCTTC. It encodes CATSTGRTYGYTF.

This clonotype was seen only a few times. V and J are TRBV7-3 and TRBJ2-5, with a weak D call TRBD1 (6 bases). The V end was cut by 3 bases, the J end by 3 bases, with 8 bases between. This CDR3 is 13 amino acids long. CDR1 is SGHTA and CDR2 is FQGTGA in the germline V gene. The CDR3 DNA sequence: TGTGCCAGCAGCTTTGCAGGGGAAGAGACCCAGTACTTC. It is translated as CASSFAGEETQYF.

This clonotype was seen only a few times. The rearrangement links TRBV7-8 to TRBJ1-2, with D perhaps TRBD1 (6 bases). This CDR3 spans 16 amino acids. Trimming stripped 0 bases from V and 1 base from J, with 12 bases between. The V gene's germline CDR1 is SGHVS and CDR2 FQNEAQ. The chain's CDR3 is CASSLAPTGVNYGYTF. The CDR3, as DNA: TGTGCCAGCAGCTTAGCCCCGACAGGCGTTAACTATGGCTACACCTTC.

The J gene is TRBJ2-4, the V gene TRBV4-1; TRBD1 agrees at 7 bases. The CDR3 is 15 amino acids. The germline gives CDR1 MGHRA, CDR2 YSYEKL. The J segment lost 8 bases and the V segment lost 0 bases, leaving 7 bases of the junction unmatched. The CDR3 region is CASSQDKTGFDIQYF. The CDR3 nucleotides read TGCGCCAGCAGCCAAGATAAGACAGGGTTTGACATTCAGTACTTC.

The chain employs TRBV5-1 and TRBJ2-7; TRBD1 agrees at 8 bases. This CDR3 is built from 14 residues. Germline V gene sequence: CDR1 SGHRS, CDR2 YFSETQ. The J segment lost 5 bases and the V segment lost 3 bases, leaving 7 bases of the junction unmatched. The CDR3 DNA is TGCGCCAGCAGCTCCGGACAGGGTATCCACGAGCAGTACTTC. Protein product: CASSSGQGIHEQYF.

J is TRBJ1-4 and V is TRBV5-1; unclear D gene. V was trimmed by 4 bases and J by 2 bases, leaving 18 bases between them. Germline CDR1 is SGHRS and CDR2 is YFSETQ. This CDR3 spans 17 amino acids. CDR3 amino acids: CASSRLGVGRTNEKLFF. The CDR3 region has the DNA TGCGCCAGCAGCCGCCTCGGGGTAGGGCGGACTAATGAAAAACTGTTTTTT. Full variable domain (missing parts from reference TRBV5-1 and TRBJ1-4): KAGVTQTPRYLIKTRGQQVTLSCSPISGHRSVSWYQQTPGQGLQFLFEYFSETQRNKGNFPGRFSGRQFSNSRSEMNVSTLELGDSALYLCASSRLGVGRTNEKLFFGSGTQLSVL.

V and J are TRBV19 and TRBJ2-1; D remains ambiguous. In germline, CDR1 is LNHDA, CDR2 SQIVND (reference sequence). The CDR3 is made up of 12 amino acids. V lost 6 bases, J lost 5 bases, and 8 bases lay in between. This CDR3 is CASSTLHNEQFF. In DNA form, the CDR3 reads TGTGCCAGTAGCACGCTCCACAATGAGCAGTTCTTC.

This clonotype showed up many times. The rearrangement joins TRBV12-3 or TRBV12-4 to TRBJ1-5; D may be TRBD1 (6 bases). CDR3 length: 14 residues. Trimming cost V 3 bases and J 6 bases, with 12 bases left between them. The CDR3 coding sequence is TGTGCCAGCAGTTTGCAGGGGTCTGGTCAGCCCCAGCATTTT. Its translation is CASSLQGSGQPQHF.